These T cell receptor beta chains were read from a single sample in a study of T-cell memory formation after mild COVID-19. TCRdb itself ran the 5' RACE reads through MiXCR, one entry per CDR3 protein. The data contain under 400,000 distinct CDR3 sequences, around 20% of them singletons. Sample: PBMCs or a T cell subset sorted from them (not recorded which). The source is an adult woman who had mild COVID-19 (a few samples of this study predate the infection). Cell type and time point are not known. The CDR3 runs from the conserved cysteine through the conserved F or W. The D gene is left open where the match is weak. Size values are once, few and many counts, or a class for expanded clones, and some rows have none.

len	d_gene	v_gene	j_gene	abundance	CDR3aa	CDR3nt
18	TRBD1	TRBV24-1	TRBJ2-3	-	CATSDYLSGTGKADTQYF	TGTGCCACCAGTGATTATCTATCCGGGACAGGGAAGGCAGATACGCAGTATTTT
16	-	TRBV29-1	TRBJ2-1	-	CSVEDSTGGSYNEQFF	TGCAGCGTTGAAGATAGTACGGGTGGGTCCTACAATGAGCAGTTCTTC
14	-	TRBV20-1	TRBJ1-1	many	CSARDKGSNTEAFF	TGCAGTGCTAGAGATAAGGGGAGTAACACTGAAGCTTTCTTT
16	TRBD1	TRBV7-9	TRBJ1-2	-	CASSLLGTGLSHGYTF	TGTGCCAGCAGCCTGCTTGGGACAGGGCTGTCCCATGGCTACACCTTC
14	-	TRBV5-1	TRBJ2-1	many	CASSWKSSYNEQFF	TGCGCCAGCAGCTGGAAGTCCTCCTACAATGAGCAGTTCTTC
15	-	TRBV4-2	TRBJ2-7	-	CASSQDGQSDYEQYF	TGTGCCAGCAGCCAAGATGGACAGAGTGACTACGAGCAGTACTTC
14	-	TRBV5-1	TRBJ2-1	few	CASRSGETYNEQFF	TGCGCCAGCAGGTCAGGAGAGACATACAATGAGCAGTTCTTC
13	-	TRBV12-3/TRBV12-4	TRBJ1-5	-	CASSFMGNQPQHF	TGTGCCAGCAGTTTCATGGGAAATCAGCCCCAGCATTTT
13	-	TRBV12-5	TRBJ2-1	few	CASQADPYNEQFF	TGTGCTAGTCAGGCAGACCCGTACAATGAGCAGTTCTTC
14	TRBD1	TRBV27	TRBJ1-3	-	CASSSRGLGNTIYF	TGTGCCAGCAGTTCGAGGGGGCTAGGAAACACCATATATTTT
14	-	TRBV2	TRBJ2-7	-	CASSENRETYEQYF	TGTGCCAGCAGTGAAAACAGGGAGACCTACGAGCAGTACTTC
15	-	TRBV3-1	TRBJ2-7	few	CASTPSLSSRYEQYF	TGTGCCAGCACCCCAAGTCTCTCGAGCCGCTACGAGCAGTACTTC
17	TRBD2	TRBV10-3	TRBJ2-6	-	CAISPGLAGSGANVLTF	TGTGCCATCAGTCCGGGACTAGCGGGGTCCGGGGCCAACGTCCTGACTTTC
16	TRBD1	TRBV24-1	TRBJ2-1	few	CATSPGTGSSYNEQFF	TGTGCCACCAGCCCGGGGACAGGGAGCTCCTACAATGAGCAGTTCTTC
11	-	TRBV21-1	TRBJ2-7	few	CASSKVPRQYF	TGTGCCAGCAGCAAAGTTCCGCGGCAGTACTTC
16	TRBD2	TRBV7-2	TRBJ2-1	-	CASSFGTSGRVNEQFF	TGTGCCAGCAGCTTTGGGACTAGCGGGAGAGTCAATGAGCAGTTCTTC
13	-	TRBV18	TRBJ2-3	-	CASSLDYTDTQYF	TGTGCCAGCTCACTAGATTACACAGATACGCAGTATTTT
14	-	TRBV15	TRBJ2-2	-	CATSSEGRAGELFF	TGTGCCACCAGCAGCGAGGGCCGGGCCGGGGAGCTGTTTTTT
14	-	TRBV20-1	TRBJ1-6	-	CSASGGYYNSPLHF	TGCAGTGCGTCCGGGGGATACTATAATTCACCCCTCCACTTT
13	-	TRBV3-1	TRBJ2-7	-	CASRHSQVYEQYF	TGTGCCAGCAGACACAGCCAAGTCTACGAGCAGTACTTC
16	TRBD2	TRBV25-1	TRBJ2-1	few	CASSARGAGGYNEQFF	TGTGCCAGCAGTGCCCGAGGAGCGGGGGGTTACAATGAGCAGTTCTTC
13	-	TRBV6-2/TRBV6-3	TRBJ2-3	few	CASSALGTSTQYF	TGTGCCAGCAGTGCCCTCGGCACAAGTACGCAGTATTTT
14	-	TRBV5-1	TRBJ2-7	few	CASSLEGSNYEQYF	TGCGCCAGCAGCTTGGAGGGCAGCAACTACGAGCAGTACTTC
15	TRBD2	TRBV12-3/TRBV12-4	TRBJ2-7	-	CASSPSGLAGGEQYF	TGTGCCAGCAGCCCCTCCGGACTAGCGGGAGGAGAGCAGTACTTC
14	TRBD2	TRBV29-1	TRBJ2-5	-	CSVSSGTSSPSKYF	TGCAGCGTCAGCTCCGGGACTAGCTCACCCTCGAAGTACTTC
15	-	TRBV4-2	TRBJ2-7	-	CASSQDTRAYREQYF	TGTGCCAGCAGCCAAGATACTCGGGCTTATAGGGAGCAGTACTTC
15	-	TRBV12-3/TRBV12-4	TRBJ2-3	few	CASSPPGQHTDTQYF	TGTGCCAGCAGTCCCCCGGGACAACACACAGATACGCAGTATTTT
15	-	TRBV5-4	TRBJ2-1	few	CASSSALRKYNEQFF	TGTGCCAGCAGCTCAGCCCTGCGGAAATACAATGAGCAGTTCTTC